The 23 T cell receptor beta chains presented below share a single source sample, sequenced in a study of shared clonotypes between healthy human individuals. Measured with immunoSEQ multiplex PCR; TCRdb has only the in-frame clones, and not every one. This sample yields a few million clones, of which approximately 90% are seen a single time; around 0.14% belongs to the top ten. Sequenced: naive CD4+ T cells sorted from blood. Subset given: CD45RA+ positively selected. Receptors were obtained from a man aged 18 to 30 in good health.

The CDR3 DNA sequence: TGTGCCAGCAGCTTATTAGACCGGTCGACAGATACGCAGTATTTT. It yields the protein CASSLLDRSTDTQYF. This chain joins TRBV5-4 and TRBJ2-3; D remains ambiguous. Germline-derived CDR1 and CDR2 are SGHNT and YYREEE (reference sequence). CDR3 length: 15 amino acids. V was cut by 2 bases and J by 3 bases, with 13 bases left in between.

The chain has TRBV6-6 and TRBJ2-7, with D perhaps TRBD2 (7 bases). The CDR3 runs to 15 residues. With 2 bases removed from V and 4 bases from J, the gap between germline ends came to 15 bases. The germline V gene has CDR1 MNHNY and CDR2 SVGAGI (reference sequence). The CDR3 sequence is CASSYPKAGAYEQYF. The DNA of the CDR3 is TGTGCCAGCAGTTACCCCAAGGCGGGGGCTTACGAGCAGTACTTC.

This chain connects TRBV28 to TRBJ1-4; D not certain. V lost 5 bases and J 0 bases, leaving 10 bases between the germline ends. Germline CDR1 and CDR2: MDHEN and SYDVKM. The CDR3 consists of 15 residues. CDR3 amino acids: CASSPTGATNEKLFF. CDR3 bases: TGTGCCAGCAGTCCGACGGGTGCAACTAATGAAAAACTGTTTTTT.

V and J are TRBV28 and TRBJ1-4, with 7 positions matching TRBD1. The length of the CDR3 is 14 residues. Per the germline V gene, CDR1 is MDHEN and CDR2 is SYDVKM. Trimming took 9 bases from V and 0 from J; bases not matched to a gene: 4. The CDR3 sequence is CASQTGATNEKLFF. In DNA, the CDR3 is TGTGCCAGTCAAACAGGGGCAACTAATGAAAAACTGTTTTTT.

The DNA for the CDR3 is TGTGCCAGCAGTCCTCCCTACCCAGATACGCAGTATTTT. It yields the protein CASSPPYPDTQYF. The chain recombines TRBV28 with TRBJ2-3; D gene uncertain. This CDR3 contains 13 residues. Germline values: CDR1 MDHEN, CDR2 SYDVKM. Trimming removed 5 bases from V and 4 bases from J, with 10 bases in between.

To note about this clone: The same CDR3 can be traced to other DNA sequences in this sample. The rearrangement links TRBV18 to TRBJ2-3; 9 nucleotides align to TRBD1. The CDR3 is 15 residues long. V gave up 2 bases and J gave up 3 bases; unmatched junction bases: 3. CDR1 and CDR2 from the germline V gene are KGHSH and LQKENI. The CDR3 DNA sequence: TGTGCCAGCTCACCAGGACAGGGGAGGACAGATACGCAGTATTTT. It translates to CASSPGQGRTDTQYF.

Turning to this clone: Other DNA sequences in this sample translate to the same CDR3. This chain links TRBV19 with TRBJ1-4; 7 bases map to TRBD1. Trimming removed 5 bases from V and 2 bases from J; junction bases left unmatched: 2. Germline V lookup: CDR1 LNHDA, CDR2 SQIVND (reference sequence). This CDR3 region has 14 residues. CDR3 DNA: TGTGCCAGTAGTCCGACAGGGACTAATGAAAAACTGTTTTTT. Translating it yields CASSPTGTNEKLFF.

The V gene is TRBV5-1, the J gene TRBJ2-5; D gene uncertain. This CDR3 contains 10 residues. From germline, CDR1 is SGHRS and CDR2 YFSETQ. V lost 7 bases and J 3 bases, leaving 4 bases between the germline ends. Here the CDR3 reads CASGKETQYF. In DNA form, the CDR3 reads TGCGCCAGCGGAAAAGAGACCCAGTACTTC.

The chain links TRBV4-1 to TRBJ2-7; TRBD1 agrees at 9 bases. Germline loops: CDR1 MGHRA, CDR2 YSYEKL. The length of the CDR3 is 15 residues. V lost 1 base and J lost 4; bases outside the gene matches: 5. The DNA of the CDR3 is TGCGCCAGCAGCCAAGTTTCGGGACAGGGTTACGAGCAGTACTTC. It yields the protein CASSQVSGQGYEQYF.

Of note for this clone: Other DNA sequences in this specimen translate into the identical CDR3. The chain links TRBV2 to TRBJ1-2; D is unresolved. Per germline, CDR1 SNHLY and CDR2 FYNNEI. Trimming removed 5 bases at V and 2 bases at J, with 6 bases between. The CDR3 totals 12 residues. The CDR3 sequence is CASSYENYGYTF. In nucleotides, the CDR3 is TGTGCCAGCAGTTATGAGAACTATGGCTACACCTTC.

As regards this clone: This sample includes further DNA sequences coding for the same CDR3. The rearrangement uses TRBV30 and TRBJ2-5, with no clear D. Trimming stripped 0 bases from V and 4 bases from J, with 9 bases between. Germline values: CDR1 GTSNPN, CDR2 SVGIG (reference sequence). This CDR3 has 13 amino acids. The CDR3 region is CAWSVRLGETQYF. The CDR3 region has the DNA TGTGCCTGGAGTGTCAGGCTGGGAGAGACCCAGTACTTC. Full variable domain (outside the CDR3, taken from reference TRBV30 and TRBJ2-5): SQTIHQWPATLVQPVGSPLSLECTVEGTSNPNLYWYRQAAGRGLQLLFYSVGIGQISSEVPQNLSASRPQDRQFILSSKKLLLSDSGFYLCAWSVRLGETQYFGPGTRLLVL.

Comments on this clone: This CDR3 is also generated by other DNA sequences in the sample. The J gene is TRBJ2-3, the V gene TRBV15, with no clear D. The CDR3 runs to 13 residues. V was cut by 0 bases and J by 2 bases, with 3 bases left in between. Per germline, CDR1 LNHNV and CDR2 YYDKDF (reference sequence). CDR3 in DNA: TGTGCCACCAGCAGAGAGCCCACAGATACGCAGTATTTT. Protein product: CATSREPTDTQYF.

About this clone itself: Distinct nucleotide sequences in the sample also encode this CDR3. The chain uses TRBV14 and TRBJ1-2; 7 nucleotides match TRBD1. Germline assignment: CDR1 SGHDN and CDR2 FVKESK. CDR3 length equals 15 residues. Unmatched junction bases numbered 12, after V lost 4 bases and J lost 7 bases. The CDR3 reads CASSPLLTGSGGYTF. The CDR3, as DNA: TGTGCCAGCAGCCCTTTGTTGACAGGGTCGGGTGGCTACACCTTC.

The chain uses TRBV19 and TRBJ2-1; possibly TRBD1 for D (5 bases). V was pared by 1 base and J by 5 bases, with 12 bases between. Germline CDR1 reads LNHDA; CDR2 reads SQIVND (reference sequence). The CDR3 runs to 15 residues. CDR3 sequence: CASSIGGWTNNEQFF. The DNA for the CDR3 is TGTGCCAGTAGTATAGGGGGTTGGACAAACAATGAGCAGTTCTTC.

The chain employs TRBV10-2 and TRBJ1-2; 12 nucleotides line up with TRBD1. Looked up from germline, CDR1 is WSHSY and CDR2 is SAAADI. The V segment lost 6 bases and the J segment 4 bases; nucleotides outside the gene matches: 6. This CDR3 spans 15 amino acids. The DNA of the CDR3 is TGCGCCAGCAGCCGGGACAGGGGGCAGGGCTATGGCTACACCTTC. Its translation is CASSRDRGQGYGYTF.

The V and J genes are TRBV6-6 and TRBJ1-6, with 7 bases identical to TRBD1. V was pared by 5 bases and J by 5 bases, with 6 bases of the junction left unmatched. This CDR3 has 15 residues. Per germline, CDR1 MNHNY and CDR2 SVGAGI (reference sequence). The CDR3 DNA follows: TGTGCCAGCAGTAGAGGGACAGCAAATAATTCACCCCTCCACTTT. Its translation: CASSRGTANNSPLHF.

The V and J genes are TRBV6-6 and TRBJ2-7; D possibly corresponds to TRBD2 (6 bases). The CDR3 has 16 residues. V was trimmed by 4 bases and J by 3 bases, leaving 19 bases between them. Germline values: CDR1 MNHNY, CDR2 SVGAGI (reference sequence). The chain's CDR3 is CASSSPGTAAGYEQYF. The CDR3 region has the DNA TGTGCCAGCAGTTCGCCGGGCACTGCAGCGGGCTACGAGCAGTACTTC.

The chain recombines TRBV21-1 with TRBJ2-7; the D call of TRBD2 is as the table states it, not checked on the DNA. TRBV21-1 is a listed pseudogene. The length of the CDR3 is 19 residues. The CDR3 region is CASSKRGASGGSSSYEQYF. CDR3 coding DNA: TGTGCCAGCAGCAAAAGGGGGGCTAGCGGGGGCTCAAGCTCCTACGAGCAGTACTTC.

The chain carries TRBV5-1 and TRBJ1-5; TRBD1 matches at 8 bases. The V gene's germline CDR1 is SGHRS and CDR2 YFSETQ. Losses at the gene ends were 4 bases for V and 5 bases for J; bases not matched to a gene: 2. CDR3 length: 13 amino acids. The CDR3 nucleotides are TGCGCCAGCAGCCAGGGGGCCGATCAGCCCCAGCATTTT. Residues: CASSQGADQPQHF.

The V gene is TRBV10-3, the J gene TRBJ2-7; 8 nucleotides match TRBD1. The CDR3 has 14 residues. J gave up 2 bases and V 6 bases, and 6 bases lay outside the gene matches. Germline V lookup: CDR1 ENHRY, CDR2 SYGVKD. CDR3 sequence (DNA): TGTGCCATCAGCTCGGGGGACAGGACCTACGAGCAGTACTTC. As protein: CAISSGDRTYEQYF.

As regards this clone: This sample also contains other DNA sequences that code for the same CDR3. The chain is built from TRBV9 and TRBJ1-2, with a possible D match to TRBD1 (5 bases). CDR1 and CDR2 from the germline V gene are SGDLS and YYNGEE. V was pared by 0 bases and J by 4 bases, with 10 bases between. The CDR3 is 14 residues long. The CDR3 region has the DNA TGTGCCAGCAGCGTAGGGGGGGAGAGCTATGGCTACACCTTC. This sequence encodes CASSVGGESYGYTF.

J is TRBJ1-1 and V is TRBV21-1; the D call in the table, TRBD1, was not verified against the DNA. TRBV21-1 represents a pseudogene. CDR3 length: 14 residues. CDR3 coding DNA: TGTGCCAGCAGTGAAAATGCCCGGCAGGGATTTGCTTTCTTT. Translation gives CASSENARQGFAFF.

This sequence joins TRBV10-3 and TRBJ1-4; no reliable D call. The CDR3 totals 14 residues. From germline, CDR1 is ENHRY and CDR2 SYGVKD. V lost 3 bases and J 2 bases, leaving 7 bases between the germline ends. CDR3 amino acids: CAISDLGTNEKLFF. The CDR3 DNA is TGTGCCATCAGTGATCTGGGCACTAATGAAAAACTGTTTTTT.